Listed below are T cell receptor beta chains from one sample, sequenced in a study of Ad26.COV2.S vaccination and SARS-CoV-2 variants. The table came from immunoSEQ multiplex PCR; TCRdb's copy has only in-frame clones and leaves some out. This table holds about 400,000 clones, approximately 91% found once. The source material was peripheral blood, sampled in a trial of Ad26.COV2.S vaccine versus placebo. The receptors here all came from a person between 18 and 59 years old who received the Ad26.COV2.S COVID-19 vaccine or a placebo. Both conserved end residues are part of each CDR3. The D gene is left open where the match is weak. Expanded clones are given a class, and other clones once, few, many or no size at all.

d_gene	abundance	v_gene	j_gene	CDR3aa	CDR3nt
NA	NA	TRBV11-3	TRBJ2-3	CASSSHGLADTQYF	TGTGCCAGCAGCTCCCACGGTCTGGCAGATACGCAGTATTTT
NA	NA	TRBV10-2	TRBJ2-7	CASRMDAEQYF	TGCGCCAGCAGAATGGACGCAGAGCAGTACTTC
NA	NA	TRBV11-1	TRBJ2-3	CASSLALSDTQYF	TGTGCCAGCAGCTTAGCGCTGTCGGATACGCAGTATTTT
NA	NA	TRBV6-5	TRBJ1-1	CASRRVGGGAFF	TGTGCCAGCAGGAGGGTAGGGGGGGGAGCTTTCTTT
NA	NA	TRBV2	TRBJ2-3	CASSEEDTQYF	TGTGCCAGCAGTGAAGAAGATACGCAGTATTTT
NA	NA	TRBV15	TRBJ1-2	CATSRDRSSYGYTF	TGTGCCACCAGCAGAGACAGGAGCTCGTATGGCTACACCTTC
NA	NA	TRBV21-1	TRBJ2-7	CASSKIGKISDSYYEQYF	TGTGCCAGCAGCAAAATTGGCAAGATTTCCGACAGTTACTACGAGCAGTACTTC
NA	NA	TRBV7-5	TRBJ1-3	CVRSPRDRGPYSGNTIYF	TGTGTCAGAAGCCCGCGGGACAGGGGACCCTACTCTGGAAACACCATATATTTT
TRBD1	NA	TRBV6-2/TRBV6-3	TRBJ1-2	CASSYKTTGWEGYTF	TGTGCCAGCAGTTACAAAACGACAGGGTGGGAAGGCTACACCTTC
TRBD1	NA	TRBV5-5	TRBJ1-2	CASSLWDRSYGYTF	TGTGCCAGCAGCTTGTGGGACAGATCTTATGGCTACACCTTC
NA	NA	TRBV6-1	TRBJ2-3	CASSEGADTQYF	TGTGCCAGCAGTGAGGGTGCAGATACGCAGTATTTT
TRBD2	NA	TRBV30	TRBJ2-7	CAWALGLAGVYEQYF	TGTGCCTGGGCCCTCGGGCTAGCGGGAGTCTACGAGCAGTACTTC
NA	once	TRBV15	TRBJ1-2	CATSRGSGVKDGYTF	TGTGCCACCAGCAGAGGGTCTGGGGTAAAGGATGGCTACACCTTC
TRBD2	once	TRBV5-1	TRBJ2-7	CASSLDASGYEQYF	TGCGCCAGCAGCTTGGATGCTAGCGGCTACGAGCAGTACTTC
NA	NA	TRBV7-2	TRBJ2-5	CASSPGRSQETQYF	TGTGCCAGCAGCCCCGGACGCAGCCAAGAGACCCAGTACTTC
TRBD1	NA	TRBV7-2	TRBJ1-3	CASSTPGRGTIYF	TGTGCCAGCAGCACCCCGGGCAGGGGGACCATATATTTT
NA	NA	TRBV5-4	TRBJ2-4	CASSQGGDIQYF	TGTGCCAGCTCGCAAGGGGGGGACATTCAGTACTTC
NA	NA	TRBV3-1/TRBV3-2	TRBJ1-2	CASSQGWGKDYGYTF	TGTGCCAGCAGCCAAGGTTGGGGCAAAGACTATGGCTACACCTTC
NA	NA	TRBV7-9	TRBJ2-7	CASSLEGHEQYF	TGTGCCAGCAGCTTGGAGGGACACGAGCAGTACTTC
TRBD2	once	TRBV4-1	TRBJ2-1	CASSQRLAGGPNNEQFF	TGCGCCAGCAGCCAAAGACTAGCGGGAGGGCCGAACAATGAGCAGTTCTTC
NA	NA	TRBV5-4	TRBJ1-4	CASSPGGGPTGEKLFF	TGTGCCAGCAGCCCCGGAGGAGGGCCGACGGGTGAAAAACTGTTTTTT
NA	once	TRBV2	TRBJ2-1	CASSEGNEQFF	TGTGCCAGCAGTGAAGGAAATGAGCAGTTCTTC
NA	NA	TRBV19	TRBJ1-5	CASSIVNRGNQPQHF	TGTGCCAGTAGTATCGTAAACAGGGGCAATCAGCCCCAGCATTTT
TRBD2	NA	TRBV7-3	TRBJ2-7	CASSINSGSPYEQYF	TGTGCCAGCAGCATAAATAGCGGGAGCCCCTACGAGCAGTACTTC
NA	once	TRBV28	TRBJ1-3	CASSLSGTSGNTIYF	TGTGCCAGCAGTTTATCCGGGACGAGTGGAAACACCATATATTTT
TRBD1	once	TRBV7-8	TRBJ2-2	CASSLGQGRTGELFF	TGTGCCAGCAGCCTGGGACAGGGTCGGACCGGGGAGCTGTTTTTT
NA	NA	TRBV27	TRBJ1-4	CATRAWAEEELFF	TGTGCCACAAGGGCGTGGGCAGAAGAAGAACTGTTTTTT
NA	once	TRBV5-1	TRBJ2-6	CASTLGPSGANVLTF	TGCGCCAGCACCCTGGGACCTTCTGGGGCCAACGTCCTGACTTTC
NA	NA	TRBV12-3/TRBV12-4	TRBJ2-7	CASRERVFEQYF	TGTGCCAGTCGGGAAAGGGTGTTCGAGCAGTACTTC
TRBD2	NA	TRBV5-4	TRBJ2-2	CASSATGTSGRAFWGGELFF	TGTGCCAGCAGCGCTACCGGGACTAGCGGGAGGGCCTTTTGGGGCGGGGAGCTGTTTTTT
NA	NA	TRBV13	TRBJ2-7	CASSLGQGRGEQYF	TGTGCCAGCAGCTTAGGACAGGGAAGGGGTGAGCAGTACTTC